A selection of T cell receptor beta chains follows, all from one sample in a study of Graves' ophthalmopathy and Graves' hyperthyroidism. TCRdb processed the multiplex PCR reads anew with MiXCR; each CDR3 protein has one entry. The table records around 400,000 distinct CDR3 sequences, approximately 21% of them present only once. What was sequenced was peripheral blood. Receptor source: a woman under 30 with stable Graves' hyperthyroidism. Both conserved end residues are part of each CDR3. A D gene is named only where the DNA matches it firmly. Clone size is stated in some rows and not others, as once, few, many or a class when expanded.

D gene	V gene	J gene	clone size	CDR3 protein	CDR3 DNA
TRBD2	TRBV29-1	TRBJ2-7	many	CSVEDSGWPYEQYF	TGCAGCGTTGAAGATAGCGGGTGGCCCTACGAGCAGTACTTC
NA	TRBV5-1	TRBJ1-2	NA	CASSLGQVLGYGYTF	TGCGCCAGCAGCTTGGGACAGGTTTTAGGCTATGGCTACACCTTC
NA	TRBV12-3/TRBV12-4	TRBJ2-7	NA	CASSPSGTRVALREQYF	TGTGCCAGCAGTCCCAGTGGGACACGGGTGGCTCTACGCGAGCAGTACTTC
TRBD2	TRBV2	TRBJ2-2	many	CASIRTSGRVGATFF	TGTGCCAGCATCCGGACTAGCGGGAGAGTAGGTGCCACCTTTTTT
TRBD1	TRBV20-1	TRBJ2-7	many	CSADDRGAYEQYF	TGCAGTGCAGACGACAGGGGGGCCTACGAGCAGTACTTC
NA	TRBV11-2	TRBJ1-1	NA	CASSLDRQAEEAFF	TGTGCCAGCAGCTTAGATCGTCAGGCGGAGGAAGCTTTCTTT
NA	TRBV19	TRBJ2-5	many	CASSINGPWATQYF	TGTGCCAGTAGTATTAACGGACCCTGGGCGACCCAGTACTTC
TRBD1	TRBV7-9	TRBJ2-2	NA	CASSYGQGDTGELFF	TGTGCCAGCAGCTACGGACAGGGGGACACCGGGGAGCTGTTTTTT
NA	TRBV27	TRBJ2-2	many	CASSLSWNTGELFF	TGTGCCAGCAGTTTATCGTGGAACACCGGGGAGCTGTTTTTT
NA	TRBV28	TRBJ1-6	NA	CASRPGRPSSYNSPLHF	TGTGCCAGCAGGCCGGGACGGCCCAGCTCCTATAATTCACCCCTCCACTTT
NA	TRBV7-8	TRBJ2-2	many	CASSSSPGANTGELFF	TGTGCCAGCAGCTCCTCTCCGGGGGCGAACACCGGGGAGCTGTTTTTT
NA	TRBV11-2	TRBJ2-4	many	CASSYSRNIQYF	TGTGCCAGCAGCTACAGTAGAAACATTCAGTACTTC
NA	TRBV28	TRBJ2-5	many	CASSTGDAQFETQYF	TGTGCCAGCAGTACCGGGGACGCACAGTTTGAGACCCAGTACTTC
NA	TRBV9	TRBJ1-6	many	CASSVEGGRTSPLHF	TGTGCCAGCAGCGTAGAGGGGGGCCGCACTTCACCCCTCCACTTT
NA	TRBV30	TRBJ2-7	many	CAWSVQNEQYF	TGTGCCTGGAGTGTCCAGAACGAGCAGTACTTC
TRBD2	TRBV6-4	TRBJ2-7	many	CASSDPTGGAGEIVPYEQYF	TGTGCCAGCAGTGACCCGACGGGCGGAGCGGGAGAGATCGTTCCCTACGAGCAGTACTTC
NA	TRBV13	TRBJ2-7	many	CASSLGLSRGYEQYF	TGTGCCAGCAGCTTAGGCCTAAGCAGGGGCTACGAGCAGTACTTC
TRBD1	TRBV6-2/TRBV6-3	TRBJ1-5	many	CASTGDRPRNQPQHF	TGTGCCAGCACAGGGGACAGGCCCCGAAATCAGCCCCAGCATTTT
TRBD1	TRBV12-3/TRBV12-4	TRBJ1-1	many	CASSPRTGNTEAFF	TGTGCCAGCAGCCCGCGGACAGGGAACACTGAAGCTTTCTTT
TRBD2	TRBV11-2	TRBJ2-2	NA	CASSLDAGATTGELFF	TGTGCCAGCAGCTTAGACGCGGGAGCAACCACCGGGGAGCTGTTTTTT
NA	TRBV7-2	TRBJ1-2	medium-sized	CASSLGTGGGYTF	TGTGCCAGCAGCTTAGGGACCGGCGGTGGCTACACCTTC
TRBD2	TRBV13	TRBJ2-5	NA	CASSEASGGRETQYF	TGTGCCAGCAGCGAGGCTAGCGGGGGTAGGGAGACCCAGTACTTC
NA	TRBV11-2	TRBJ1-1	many	CASSPDVTEAFF	TGTGCCAGCAGCCCGGACGTGACTGAAGCTTTCTTT
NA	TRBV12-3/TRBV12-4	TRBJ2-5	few	CASSFQGRETQYF	TGTGCCAGCAGTTTCCAGGGAAGAGAGACCCAGTACTTC